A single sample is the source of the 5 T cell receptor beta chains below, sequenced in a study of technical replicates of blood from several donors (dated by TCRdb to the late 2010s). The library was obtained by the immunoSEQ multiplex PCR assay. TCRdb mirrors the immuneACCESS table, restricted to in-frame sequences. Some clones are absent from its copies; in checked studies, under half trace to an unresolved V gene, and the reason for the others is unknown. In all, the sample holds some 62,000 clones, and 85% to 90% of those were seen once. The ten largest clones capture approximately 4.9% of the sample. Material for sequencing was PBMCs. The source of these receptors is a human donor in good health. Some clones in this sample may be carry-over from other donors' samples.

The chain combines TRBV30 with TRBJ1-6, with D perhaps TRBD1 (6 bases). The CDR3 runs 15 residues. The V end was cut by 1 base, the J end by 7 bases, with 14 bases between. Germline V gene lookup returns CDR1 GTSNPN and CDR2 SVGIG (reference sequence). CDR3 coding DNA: TGTGCCTGGAGTGCCCTAACAGGGAAGAATTCACCCCTCCACTTT. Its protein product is CAWSALTGKNSPLHF.

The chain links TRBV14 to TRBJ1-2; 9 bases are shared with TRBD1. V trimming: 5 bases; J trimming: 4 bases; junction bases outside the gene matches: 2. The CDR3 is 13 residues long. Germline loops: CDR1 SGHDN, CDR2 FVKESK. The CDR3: CASSSGQGYGYTF. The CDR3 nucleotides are TGTGCCAGCAGCTCGGGACAGGGCTATGGCTACACCTTC.

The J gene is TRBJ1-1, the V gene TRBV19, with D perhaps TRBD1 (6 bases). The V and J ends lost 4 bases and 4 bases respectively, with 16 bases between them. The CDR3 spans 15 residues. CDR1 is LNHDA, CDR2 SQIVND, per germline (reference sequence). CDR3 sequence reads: CASSTLQGTGTEAFF. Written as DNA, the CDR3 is TGTGCCAGTAGTACCCTACAGGGTACAGGCACTGAAGCTTTCTTT.

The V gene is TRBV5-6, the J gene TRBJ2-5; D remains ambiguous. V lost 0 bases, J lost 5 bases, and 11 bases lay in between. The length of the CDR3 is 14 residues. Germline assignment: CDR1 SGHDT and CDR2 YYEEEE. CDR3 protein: CASSLESFLETQYF. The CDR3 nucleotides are TGTGCCAGCAGCTTGGAATCCTTCTTGGAGACCCAGTACTTC.

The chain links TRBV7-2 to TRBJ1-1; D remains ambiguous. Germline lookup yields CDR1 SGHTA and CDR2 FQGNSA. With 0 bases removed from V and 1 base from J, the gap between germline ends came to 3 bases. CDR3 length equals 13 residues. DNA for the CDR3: TGTGCCAGCAGCTTAGCCAGGAACACTGAAGCTTTCTTT. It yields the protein CASSLARNTEAFF.